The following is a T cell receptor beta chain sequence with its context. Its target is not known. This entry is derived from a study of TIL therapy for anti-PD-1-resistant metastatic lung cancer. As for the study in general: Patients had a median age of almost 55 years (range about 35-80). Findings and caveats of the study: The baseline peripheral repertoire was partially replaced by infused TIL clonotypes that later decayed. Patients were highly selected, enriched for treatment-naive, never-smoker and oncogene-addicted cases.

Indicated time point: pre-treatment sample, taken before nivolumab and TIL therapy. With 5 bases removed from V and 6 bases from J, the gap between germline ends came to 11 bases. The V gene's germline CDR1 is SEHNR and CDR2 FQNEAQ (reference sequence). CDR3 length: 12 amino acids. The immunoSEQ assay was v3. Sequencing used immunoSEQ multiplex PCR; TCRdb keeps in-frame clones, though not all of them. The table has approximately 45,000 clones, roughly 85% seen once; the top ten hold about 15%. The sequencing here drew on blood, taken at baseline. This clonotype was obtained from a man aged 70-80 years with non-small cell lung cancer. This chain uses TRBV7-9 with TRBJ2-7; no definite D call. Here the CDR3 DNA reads TGTGCCAGCAGCCCCAGAGAGCGCGAGCAGTACTTC. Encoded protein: CASSPREREQYF.